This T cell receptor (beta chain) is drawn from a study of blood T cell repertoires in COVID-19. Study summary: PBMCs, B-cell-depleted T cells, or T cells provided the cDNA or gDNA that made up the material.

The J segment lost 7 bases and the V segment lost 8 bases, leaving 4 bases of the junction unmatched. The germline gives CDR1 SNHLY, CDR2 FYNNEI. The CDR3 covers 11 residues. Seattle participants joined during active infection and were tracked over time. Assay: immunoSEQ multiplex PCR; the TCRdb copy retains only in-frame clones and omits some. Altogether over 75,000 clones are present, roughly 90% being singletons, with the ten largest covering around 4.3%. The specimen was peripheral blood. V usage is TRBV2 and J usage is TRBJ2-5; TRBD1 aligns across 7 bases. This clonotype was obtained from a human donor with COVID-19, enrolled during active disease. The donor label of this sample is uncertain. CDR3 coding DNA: TGTGCCAGCCGACAGGGCGGGACCCAGTACTTC. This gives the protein CASRQGGTQYF.